This T cell receptor beta chain was sequenced during a study of shared clonotypes between healthy human individuals. Naivety among CD8 cells was defined by CD45RO negativity and positive CCR7 selection, thereby excluding terminally differentiated effector memory CD45RA+ cells. This CDR3 is built from 13 residues. V lost 3 bases and J lost 3, with 8 bases in between. Germline CDR1 is LNHDA and CDR2 is SQIVND (reference sequence). Comments on this clone: Its antigen is still unknown.

Regarding the study as a whole: Shared clonotypes across all four donors exceeded non-shared ones in generation probability.

Sequencing was performed with immunoSEQ multiplex PCR; in TCRdb, only in-frame clones are kept and a portion is missing. The table shows 660,000 or so clones, with 90% to 97% occurring only once. V usage is TRBV19 and J usage is TRBJ2-5, with D maybe TRBD1 (5 bases). The sequence derives from a woman between 25 and 40 years old in good health. Sequenced: naive CD8+ T cells sorted from blood. In DNA form, the CDR3 reads TGTGCCAGTAGTATGGACACAAAAGAGACCCAGTACTTC. Translating gives CASSMDTKETQYF.